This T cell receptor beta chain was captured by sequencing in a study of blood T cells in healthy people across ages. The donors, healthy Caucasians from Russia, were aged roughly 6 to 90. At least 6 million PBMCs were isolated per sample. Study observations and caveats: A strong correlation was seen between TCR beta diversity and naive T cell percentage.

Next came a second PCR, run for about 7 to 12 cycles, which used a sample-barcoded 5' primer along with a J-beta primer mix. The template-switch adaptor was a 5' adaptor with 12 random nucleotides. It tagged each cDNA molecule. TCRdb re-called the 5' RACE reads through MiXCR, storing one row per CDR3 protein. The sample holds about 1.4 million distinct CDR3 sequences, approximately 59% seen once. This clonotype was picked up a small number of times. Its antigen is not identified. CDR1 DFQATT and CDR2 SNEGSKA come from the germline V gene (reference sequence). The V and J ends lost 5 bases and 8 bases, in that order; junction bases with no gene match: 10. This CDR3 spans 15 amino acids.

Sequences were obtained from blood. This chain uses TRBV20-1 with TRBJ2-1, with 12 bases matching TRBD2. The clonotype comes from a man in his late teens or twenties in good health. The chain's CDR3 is CSAPGTSGWAHEQFF. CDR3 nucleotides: TGCAGTGCTCCAGGGACTAGCGGGTGGGCTCATGAGCAGTTCTTC.